The subject of this entry is one TCR beta chain. These data are taken from a study of T cells in Graves' hyperthyroidism and ophthalmopathy. The TCR beta CDR3 regions underwent amplification using RNA transcripts as the source. TCR CDR3 underwent first-round RT-PCR with the HTBI primer set. TCRdb recomputed calls from the multiplex PCR reads with MiXCR, one row per CDR3 protein. Of almost 600,000 distinct CDR3 sequences listed, around 45% were seen once; the top ten hold about 7.8%. The CDR3 has 15 amino acids. V gave up 6 bases and J gave up 5 bases, with 17 bases separating them. From germline, CDR1 is SGHRS and CDR2 YFSETQ.

This sequence was found in a woman aged 18-29 years with Graves' hyperthyroidism. The chain employs TRBV5-1 and TRBJ1-4; no firm D call. Material for sequencing was peripheral blood or thyroid tissue (not recorded which). CDR3 sequence: CASTHQRGGNEKLFF. The CDR3, as DNA: TGCGCCAGCACCCACCAAAGAGGCGGAAATGAAAAACTGTTTTTT.